Detailed here is one T cell receptor (beta chain). As yet, its antigen is unknown. This sample's treatment: 19 received Ad26.COV2.S at low or high dose, single or two shots; about five received placebo; per-sample allocation not given. It was on day 63 after the first vaccine or placebo injection that samples were taken. This sample was included in a study of Ad26.COV2.S vaccination and SARS-CoV-2 variants. Study results and limitations: Vaccine recipients and placebo recipients showed similar non-spike TCR breadth.

The repertoire was sequenced with immunoSEQ multiplex PCR; TCRdb's copy has only in-frame clones and lacks some. The top ten hold over 1.3% of the sample, which has about 680,000 clones, around 90% seen once. V was clipped by 5 bases and J by 0 bases, with 9 bases between them. There are 14 residues in the CDR3. Germline CDR1 KGHSH, CDR2 LQKENI. The sequence came from a person between 18 and 60 years old who received the Ad26.COV2.S COVID-19 vaccine or a placebo. The specimen was peripheral blood, collected in a trial of Ad26.COV2.S vaccine versus placebo. J is TRBJ2-3 and V is TRBV18; D might be TRBD1 (5 bases). For the CDR3, the DNA is TGTGCCAGCTCAGAGACAGTGAGCACAGATACGCAGTATTTT. Translated, it gives CASSETVSTDTQYF. Full variable domain (missing parts from reference TRBV18 and TRBJ2-3): NAGVMQNPRHLVRRRGQEARLRCSPMKGHSHVYWYRQLPEEGLKFMVYLQKENIIDESGMPKERFSAEFPKEGPSILRIQQVVRGDSAAYFCASSETVSTDTQYFGPGTRLTVL.